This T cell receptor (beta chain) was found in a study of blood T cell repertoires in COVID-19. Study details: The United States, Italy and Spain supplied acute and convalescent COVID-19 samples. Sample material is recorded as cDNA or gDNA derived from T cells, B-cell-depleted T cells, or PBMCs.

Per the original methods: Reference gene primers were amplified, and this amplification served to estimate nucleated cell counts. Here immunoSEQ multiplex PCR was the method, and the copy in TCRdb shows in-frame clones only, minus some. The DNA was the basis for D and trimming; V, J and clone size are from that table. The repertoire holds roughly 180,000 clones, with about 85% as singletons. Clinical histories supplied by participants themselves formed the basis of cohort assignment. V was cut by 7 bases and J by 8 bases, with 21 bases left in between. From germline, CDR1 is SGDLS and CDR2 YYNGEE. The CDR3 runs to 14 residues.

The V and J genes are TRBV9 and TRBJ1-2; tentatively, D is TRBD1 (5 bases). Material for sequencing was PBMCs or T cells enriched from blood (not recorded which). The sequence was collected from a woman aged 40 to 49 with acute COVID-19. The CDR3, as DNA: TGTGCCAGCGGGAGAGGGCGGGACGATGTAGGCTACACCTTC. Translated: CASGRGRDDVGYTF. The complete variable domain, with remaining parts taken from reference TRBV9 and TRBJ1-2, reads DSGVTQTPKHLITATGQRVTLRCSPRSGDLSVYWYQQSLDQGLQFLIQYYNGEERAKGNILERFSAQQFPDLHSELNLSSLELGDSALYFCASGRGRDDVGYTFGSGTRLTVV.